This T cell receptor (beta chain) was observed in a study of blood T cell repertoires in COVID-19. Profiled with immunoSEQ multiplex PCR; TCRdb holds only in-frame clones, not every one. The sample carries about 200,000 clones, around 86% recorded once. This CDR3 has 16 residues. Trimming removed 4 bases at V and 0 bases at J, with 11 bases between. Germline CDR1 is SGHDT and CDR2 is YYEEEE. The sequence derives from a man aged 55 to 70 with acute or convalescent COVID-19. V is TRBV5-6 and J is TRBJ1-6; D remains ambiguous. The sample taken for sequencing was peripheral blood. The CDR3 is CASSHYMSSYNSPLHF. Written as DNA, the CDR3 is TGTGCCAGCAGCCACTATATGAGCTCCTATAATTCACCCCTCCACTTT.